This TCR beta chain was profiled in a study of blood T cell repertoires in COVID-19. In the study overall: Collection of acute and convalescent COVID-19 samples took place in the United States, Italy and Spain. PBMCs, B-cell-depleted T cells, or T cells were the source of the cDNA or gDNA that made up the material.

The CDR3 consists of 14 residues. Germline lookup yields CDR1 LGHDT and CDR2 YNNKEL (reference sequence). The trim removed 2 bases at V and 12 bases at J, leaving 10 bases unmatched. Per the study methods: Reference gene primer amplification gave estimated nucleated cell counts. The method was immunoSEQ multiplex PCR; TCRdb's version includes in-frame clones alone and lacks a portion of them. The D gene and trimming were derived from the DNA, and the V and J assignments and clone size from that table. The data show about 100,000 clones, with 87% seen just once and more than 14% held by the top ten. The sequence came from a man aged 45-60 years with acute or convalescent COVID-19. The source material was peripheral blood. The chain combines TRBV3-1 (or the pseudogene TRBV3-2) with TRBJ2-7, with 10 bases that match TRBD1. CDR3 loop: CASSQQSTGGSPYF. The CDR3 nucleotides read TGTGCCAGCAGCCAACAGTCGACAGGGGGCTCGCCGTACTTC.